Given below is one T cell receptor (beta chain) in context. CDR1 is MNHNS and CDR2 is SASEGT in the germline V gene. The CDR3 has 15 residues. Trimming took off 6 bases at V and 2 bases at J, with 14 bases between the two ends. A single record per CDR3 protein comes from TCRdb applying MiXCR to the RT-PCR reads. The table shows almost 700,000 distinct CDR3 sequences, with around 14% occurring only once. The sequence was obtained from a female donor in good health, serving as a healthy control. The rearrangement uses TRBV6-1 and TRBJ1-5; D may be TRBD1 (6 bases). Sequencing was carried out using memory CD4+ T cells from blood. The CDR3 sequence is CASSPRAGGNQPQHF. The CDR3 DNA sequence: TGTGCCAGCAGCCCTCGGGCAGGGGGCAATCAGCCCCAGCATTTT.